These 9 T cell receptor beta chains were sequenced from one sample in a study of beta chain features in type 1 diabetes. Of the isolated RNA, all was reverse transcribed, and so the sequenced material was expressed TCRB transcripts. Assay used: immunoSEQ multiplex PCR; TCRdb lists only in-frame clones, some missing. The sample includes around 240,000 clones, around 65% seen only once; the top ten take about 0.051%. The sample taken for sequencing was naive CD4+ T cells from blood. The receptors originated from a man aged 25-45 years in good health.

A few counts support this clone. The V and J genes are TRBV7-6 and TRBJ2-5; D uncertain. Trimming removed 5 bases from V and 4 bases from J, with 8 bases in between. This CDR3 spans 12 amino acids. CDR1 is SGHVS, CDR2 FNYEAQ, per germline. The CDR3 loop reads CASSRWGETQYF. CDR3 DNA sequence: TGTGCCAGCAGCCGATGGGGAGAGACCCAGTACTTC.

Only one count was recorded for this clone. The chain couples TRBV2 to TRBJ2-4; D is uncertain. The CDR3 runs 17 residues. With 7 bases removed from V and 3 bases from J, the gap between germline ends came to 22 bases. The germline V gene encodes CDR1 SNHLY and CDR2 FYNNEI. The chain's CDR3 is CASTLLDRGDRKNIQYF. CDR3 coding DNA: TGTGCCAGCACCCTCTTAGACCGTGGCGACCGCAAAAACATTCAGTACTTC.

The genes are TRBV6-5 and TRBJ2-1; the D is unclear. CDR3 length: 15 residues. Trimming took 0 bases from V and 7 from J, leaving 13 bases between them. CDR1 is MNHEY and CDR2 is SVGAGI in the germline V gene. For the CDR3, the DNA is TGTGCCAGCAGTTACTCGTATAGGGTCTCGAATGAGCAGTTCTTC. It yields the protein CASSYSYRVSNEQFF.

The chain carries TRBV6-5 and TRBJ2-7; D is ambiguous. V shed 4 bases and J shed 3 bases, with 4 bases lying between them. Germline lookup yields CDR1 MNHEY and CDR2 SVGAGI. The CDR3 length is 11 residues. The CDR3 loop is CASSSLYEQYF. DNA of the CDR3: TGTGCCAGCAGTTCTCTCTACGAGCAGTACTTC.

The chain links TRBV29-1 to TRBJ2-1; D perhaps matches TRBD1 (5 bases). Looked up from germline, CDR1 is SQVTM and CDR2 is ANQGSEA. Between the trimmed V and J ends, which lost 4 bases and 7 bases, there was a span of 11 bases. This CDR3 spans 12 amino acids. In DNA, the CDR3 is TGCAGCGTTGTAAGGGGATGGAATGAGCAGTTCTTC. Protein: CSVVRGWNEQFF.

The chain links TRBV7-9 to TRBJ2-7; D perhaps matches TRBD1 (6 bases). CDR3 length equals 12 residues. The germline V gene encodes CDR1 SEHNR and CDR2 FQNEAQ (reference sequence). V lost 10 bases and J lost 4, with 14 bases in between. CDR3 amino acids: CATATGIYEQYF. The CDR3 nucleotides read TGTGCCACCGCAACAGGGATTTACGAGCAGTACTTC. Combining the CDR3 with reference TRBV7-9 and TRBJ2-7 gives the whole variable domain DTGVSQNPRHKITKRGQNVTFRCDPISEHNRLYWYRQTLGQGPEFLTYFQNEAQLEKSRLLSDRFSAERPKGSFSTLEIQRTEQGDSAMYLCATATGIYEQYFGPGTRLTVT.

To note about this clone: At the DNA level, this CDR3 is encoded by other sequences in the same sample as well. This chain links TRBV5-1 with TRBJ2-5; D gene unclear. Germline values: CDR1 SGHRS, CDR2 YFSETQ. V was trimmed by 4 bases and J by 1 base, leaving 5 bases between them. The CDR3 is 12 residues long. The CDR3 reads CASSLSQETQYF. In nucleotides, the CDR3 is TGCGCCAGCAGCCTAAGCCAAGAGACCCAGTACTTC.

The CDR3 spells CASSQNRQGSAGANVLTF. The CDR3 region has the DNA TGCGCCAGCAGCCAAAATCGTCAGGGTTCGGCTGGGGCCAACGTCCTGACTTTC. The genes are TRBV4-3 and TRBJ2-6, with a possible D match to TRBD1 (5 bases). Germline V gives CDR1 LGHNA, CDR2 YSLEER. V was shortened by 2 bases and J by 2 bases, with 16 bases between the two germline ends. This CDR3 region has 18 residues.

This chain links TRBV7-2 with TRBJ2-7, with TRBD1 matching over 7 bases. The germline gives CDR1 SGHTA, CDR2 FQGNSA. The trim removed 5 bases at V and 1 base at J, leaving 5 bases unmatched. The length of the CDR3 is 14 residues. CDR3 nucleotide sequence: TGTGCCAGCAGCGGGACGACAGGGTCCTACGAGCAGTACTTC. Its translation is CASSGTTGSYEQYF.